Listed below are T cell receptor beta chains from one sample, sequenced in a study of human T cells and chemical hapten exposure. TCRdb itself ran the RACE reads through MiXCR, one entry per CDR3 protein. Of about 84,000 distinct CDR3 sequences in the sample, about 9.4% were seen once. The sample in question was whole blood, obtained in connection with sensitization to the hapten diphenylcyclopropenone (DPC). The receptors originated from a woman aged 45-59 years with alopecia areata. Some clones in this sample may be carry-over from other donors' samples. Each CDR3 is given with its conserved first and last residue. Each record gives: J gene, V gene, D gene, clone size, CDR3 protein, CDR3 DNA. The D gene is left open where the match is weak. Expanded clones are given a class, and other clones once, few, many or no size at all.

j_gene: TRBJ1-3; v_gene: TRBV20-1; d_gene: NA; abundance: few; CDR3aa: CSASDSSGNTIYF; CDR3nt: TGCAGTGCATCGGACAGCTCTGGAAACACCATATATTTT
j_gene: TRBJ1-5; v_gene: TRBV6-6; d_gene: NA; abundance: few; CDR3aa: CASSYEWPHQPQHF; CDR3nt: TGTGCCAGCAGTTACGAGTGGCCTCATCAGCCCCAGCATTTT
j_gene: TRBJ2-7; v_gene: TRBV20-1; d_gene: TRBD1; abundance: NA; CDR3aa: CSAAGTGYEQYF; CDR3nt: TGCAGTGCGGCCGGGACAGGTTACGAGCAGTACTTC
j_gene: TRBJ2-5; v_gene: TRBV6-5; d_gene: NA; abundance: NA; CDR3aa: CASTPLGRETQYF; CDR3nt: TGTGCCAGCACCCCACTAGGGAGGGAGACCCAGTACTTC
j_gene: TRBJ2-7; v_gene: TRBV19; d_gene: NA; abundance: NA; CDR3aa: CASSMGGESSYEQYF; CDR3nt: TGTGCCAGTAGTATGGGCGGTGAGAGCTCCTACGAGCAGTACTTC
j_gene: TRBJ2-3; v_gene: TRBV19; d_gene: TRBD2; abundance: few; CDR3aa: CASSILLAGSTDTQYF; CDR3nt: TGTGCCAGTAGTATCCTACTAGCGGGGTCCACAGATACGCAGTATTTT
j_gene: TRBJ1-1; v_gene: TRBV5-6; d_gene: NA; abundance: NA; CDR3aa: CASSLASGGRGTEAFF; CDR3nt: TGTGCCAGCAGCTTGGCCAGTGGGGGGCGCGGCACTGAAGCTTTCTTT
j_gene: TRBJ2-3; v_gene: TRBV20-1; d_gene: NA; abundance: many; CDR3aa: CSARGPLGLGADTQYF; CDR3nt: TGCAGTGCTAGAGGGCCCCTCGGGCTAGGGGCAGATACGCAGTATTTT
j_gene: TRBJ2-7; v_gene: TRBV28; d_gene: TRBD2; abundance: many; CDR3aa: CASSRILAGGTYEQYF; CDR3nt: TGTGCCAGCAGTCGTATCCTAGCGGGAGGGACCTACGAGCAGTACTTC
j_gene: TRBJ2-3; v_gene: TRBV15; d_gene: TRBD2; abundance: few; CDR3aa: CATSRDPGGEDTQYF; CDR3nt: TGTGCCACCAGCAGAGATCCGGGAGGAGAGGATACGCAGTATTTT
j_gene: TRBJ2-2; v_gene: TRBV30; d_gene: NA; abundance: few; CDR3aa: CAWSTKGTSPGELFF; CDR3nt: TGTGCCTGGAGTACGAAGGGGACTTCCCCAGGGGAGCTGTTTTTT
j_gene: TRBJ2-5; v_gene: TRBV20-1; d_gene: NA; abundance: many; CDR3aa: CSAEGGQLRVETQYF; CDR3nt: TGCAGTGCTGAGGGGGGACAGCTGCGGGTCGAGACCCAGTACTTC
j_gene: TRBJ2-3; v_gene: TRBV4-3; d_gene: TRBD2; abundance: NA; CDR3aa: CASSQTLGLAGIGTDTQYF; CDR3nt: TGCGCCAGCAGCCAAACCTTGGGACTAGCGGGGATCGGAACAGATACGCAGTATTTT
j_gene: TRBJ2-3; v_gene: TRBV5-1; d_gene: NA; abundance: many; CDR3aa: CASSWTGTGSDTQYF; CDR3nt: TGCGCCAGCAGCTGGACTGGGACTGGGTCAGATACGCAGTATTTT
j_gene: TRBJ1-1; v_gene: TRBV28; d_gene: NA; abundance: many; CDR3aa: CPATVQTEAFF; CDR3nt: TGTCCCGCAACGGTTCAAACTGAAGCTTTCTTT
j_gene: TRBJ1-5; v_gene: TRBV15; d_gene: NA; abundance: NA; CDR3aa: CATSRGALSNQPQHF; CDR3nt: TGTGCCACCAGCAGAGGGGCTTTAAGCAATCAGCCCCAGCATTTT
j_gene: TRBJ1-5; v_gene: TRBV4-1; d_gene: TRBD1; abundance: few; CDR3aa: CASSLGQGPQGPQHF; CDR3nt: TGCGCCAGCAGCCTGGGACAGGGGCCTCAAGGGCCCCAGCATTTT
j_gene: TRBJ1-2; v_gene: TRBV28; d_gene: NA; abundance: few; CDR3aa: CASSTRQANYTF; CDR3nt: TGTGCCAGCAGCACTAGACAGGCAAACTACACCTTC
j_gene: TRBJ2-5; v_gene: TRBV11-2; d_gene: NA; abundance: medium-sized; CDR3aa: CASSRVETQYF; CDR3nt: TGTGCCAGCAGCCGCGTAGAGACCCAGTACTTC
j_gene: TRBJ2-5; v_gene: TRBV20-1; d_gene: TRBD2; abundance: many; CDR3aa: CSAPPGGIQETQYF; CDR3nt: TGCAGTGCTCCCCCCGGGGGGATACAAGAGACCCAGTACTTC
j_gene: TRBJ2-3; v_gene: TRBV4-1; d_gene: TRBD2; abundance: few; CDR3aa: CASSGRDYTDTQYF; CDR3nt: TGCGCCAGCAGCGGCCGGGACTACACAGATACGCAGTATTTT
j_gene: TRBJ2-1; v_gene: TRBV28; d_gene: TRBD2; abundance: NA; CDR3aa: CASRPLGEGRNEQFF; CDR3nt: TGTGCCAGCAGGCCCTTGGGGGAGGGCCGGAATGAGCAGTTCTTC
j_gene: TRBJ1-2; v_gene: TRBV15; d_gene: NA; abundance: NA; CDR3aa: CATSSPLGGALNYGYTF; CDR3nt: TGTGCCACCAGCAGCCCCCTTGGGGGGGCGCTGAACTATGGCTACACCTTC
j_gene: TRBJ1-5; v_gene: TRBV5-5; d_gene: TRBD1; abundance: NA; CDR3aa: CASSPTGQLDVGNQPQHF; CDR3nt: TGTGCCAGCAGCCCGACGGGACAGCTCGACGTGGGCAATCAGCCCCAGCATTTT
j_gene: TRBJ2-1; v_gene: TRBV9; d_gene: TRBD2; abundance: NA; CDR3aa: CASTPGLMGNEQFF; CDR3nt: TGTGCCAGCACTCCGGGACTAATGGGCAATGAGCAGTTCTTC
j_gene: TRBJ1-5; v_gene: TRBV7-9; d_gene: NA; abundance: many; CDR3aa: CASSLQSQPQHF; CDR3nt: TGTGCCAGCAGCTTACAATCTCAGCCCCAGCATTTT
j_gene: TRBJ1-1; v_gene: TRBV29-1; d_gene: NA; abundance: many; CDR3aa: CSVEARGNTEAFF; CDR3nt: TGCAGCGTTGAAGCACGAGGGAACACTGAAGCTTTCTTT
j_gene: TRBJ2-7; v_gene: TRBV6-6; d_gene: NA; abundance: many; CDR3aa: CASSTQGGTSGYEQYF; CDR3nt: TGTGCCAGCAGCACTCAGGGGGGAACTAGCGGCTACGAGCAGTACTTC
j_gene: TRBJ2-5; v_gene: TRBV29-1; d_gene: TRBD2; abundance: few; CDR3aa: CSASGTSGQETQYF; CDR3nt: TGCAGCGCCTCCGGGACTAGCGGTCAAGAGACCCAGTACTTC
j_gene: TRBJ2-6; v_gene: TRBV7-9; d_gene: NA; abundance: many; CDR3aa: CASSLVGSSGANVLTF; CDR3nt: TGTGCCAGCAGCTTAGTGGGAAGCTCTGGGGCCAACGTCCTGACTTTC
j_gene: TRBJ2-1; v_gene: TRBV20-1; d_gene: NA; abundance: NA; CDR3aa: CSARVLQRYNEQFF; CDR3nt: TGCAGTGCTAGAGTACTACAACGCTACAATGAGCAGTTCTTC
j_gene: TRBJ2-7; v_gene: TRBV19; d_gene: NA; abundance: many; CDR3aa: CASTPRPWGSYEQYF; CDR3nt: TGTGCCAGTACCCCTCGCCCTTGGGGCTCCTACGAGCAGTACTTC
j_gene: TRBJ2-1; v_gene: TRBV2; d_gene: TRBD2; abundance: many; CDR3aa: CASTFGGRNPYNEQFF; CDR3nt: TGTGCCAGCACGTTTGGCGGGAGGAATCCCTACAATGAGCAGTTCTTC
j_gene: TRBJ2-1; v_gene: TRBV28; d_gene: NA; abundance: few; CDR3aa: CASRHTDWHNEQFF; CDR3nt: TGTGCCAGCAGACACACGGACTGGCACAATGAGCAGTTCTTC
j_gene: TRBJ2-7; v_gene: TRBV27; d_gene: TRBD1; abundance: many; CDR3aa: CASSLIRDRGTYEQYF; CDR3nt: TGTGCCAGCAGCCTTATCCGGGACAGGGGCACCTACGAGCAGTACTTC
j_gene: TRBJ1-2; v_gene: TRBV6-5; d_gene: TRBD1; abundance: few; CDR3aa: CASSYRVTGGGYTF; CDR3nt: TGTGCCAGCAGTTACCGGGTAACAGGGGGCGGCTACACCTTC
j_gene: TRBJ2-4; v_gene: TRBV5-1; d_gene: NA; abundance: few; CDR3aa: CASSSESGTAKNIQYF; CDR3nt: TGCGCCAGCAGCTCAGAATCCGGGACGGCCAAAAACATTCAGTACTTC
j_gene: TRBJ2-2; v_gene: TRBV6-6; d_gene: NA; abundance: many; CDR3aa: CASSRDTGELFF; CDR3nt: TGTGCCAGCAGTAGAGACACCGGGGAGCTGTTTTTT
j_gene: TRBJ1-2; v_gene: TRBV5-6; d_gene: TRBD1; abundance: many; CDR3aa: CASSLDRGHLYTF; CDR3nt: TGTGCCAGCAGCTTGGACAGGGGGCACCTCTACACCTTC
j_gene: TRBJ2-1; v_gene: TRBV7-6; d_gene: TRBD1; abundance: many; CDR3aa: CASSLGDSQFF; CDR3nt: TGTGCCAGCAGCTTAGGGGACAGCCAGTTCTTC
j_gene: TRBJ1-4; v_gene: TRBV7-8; d_gene: NA; abundance: many; CDR3aa: CASSLEGGWTDNEKLFF; CDR3nt: TGTGCCAGCAGCTTAGAGGGGGGTTGGACAGATAATGAAAAACTGTTTTTT
j_gene: TRBJ2-3; v_gene: TRBV5-4; d_gene: NA; abundance: many; CDR3aa: CASSLPNTDTQYF; CDR3nt: TGTGCCAGCAGCTTACCTAACACAGATACGCAGTATTTT
j_gene: TRBJ1-6; v_gene: TRBV7-8; d_gene: NA; abundance: few; CDR3aa: CASSLLGQGKNSPLHF; CDR3nt: TGTGCCAGCAGCTTATTGGGCCAGGGGAAGAATTCACCCCTCCACTTT
j_gene: TRBJ1-2; v_gene: TRBV14; d_gene: NA; abundance: NA; CDR3aa: CASSQNRYYGYTF; CDR3nt: TGTGCCAGCAGCCAGAATCGATACTATGGCTACACCTTC
j_gene: TRBJ2-5; v_gene: TRBV7-9; d_gene: NA; abundance: many; CDR3aa: CASAEGYVGETQYF; CDR3nt: TGTGCCAGCGCAGAAGGTTACGTTGGGGAGACCCAGTACTTC